This TCR beta chain derives from a study of T cell repertoires in cytomegalovirus infection. General study findings and limits: The ex vivo response was dominated by HLA-C-restricted CMV-specific TCR beta clonotypes.

On this clonotype itself: Its cognate antigen is unknown.

MiXCR, applied by TCRdb to the reads, yields one record per CDR3 protein. This sample has approximately 500,000 distinct CDR3 sequences, with approximately 15% found just once. CDR1 is MNHEY and CDR2 is SMNVEV in the germline V gene (reference sequence). V lost 4 bases and J lost 4, with 19 bases in between. There are 16 residues in the CDR3. The sequenced sample was CD8+ T cells from PBMCs. The J gene is TRBJ1-1, the V gene TRBV27; D is unresolved. This receptor was obtained from a human donor in good health (CMV status not recorded). Some clones in this sample may be carry-over from other donors' samples. Here the CDR3 DNA reads TGTGCCAGCAGTTCACTACTAGGAGGGAAAAGCACTGAAGCTTTCTTT. Protein product: CASSSLLGGKSTEAFF.